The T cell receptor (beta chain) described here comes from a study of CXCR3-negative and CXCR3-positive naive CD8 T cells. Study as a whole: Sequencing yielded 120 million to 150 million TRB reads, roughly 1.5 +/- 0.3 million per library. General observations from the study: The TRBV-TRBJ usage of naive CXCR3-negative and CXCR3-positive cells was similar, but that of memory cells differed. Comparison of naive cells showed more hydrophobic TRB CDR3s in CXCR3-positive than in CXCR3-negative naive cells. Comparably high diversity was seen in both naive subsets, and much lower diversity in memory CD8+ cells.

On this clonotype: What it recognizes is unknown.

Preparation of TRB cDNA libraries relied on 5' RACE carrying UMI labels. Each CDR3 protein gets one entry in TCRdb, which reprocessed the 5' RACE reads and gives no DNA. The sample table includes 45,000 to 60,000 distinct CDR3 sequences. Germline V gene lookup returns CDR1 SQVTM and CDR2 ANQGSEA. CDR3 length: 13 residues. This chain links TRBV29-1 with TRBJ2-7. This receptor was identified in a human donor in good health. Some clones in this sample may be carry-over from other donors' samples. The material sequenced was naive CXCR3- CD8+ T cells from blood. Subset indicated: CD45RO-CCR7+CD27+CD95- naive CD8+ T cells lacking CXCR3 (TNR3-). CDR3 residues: CSVGAKSSYEQYF.